This T cell receptor beta chain was captured by sequencing in a study of blood T cell repertoires in COVID-19. Sequencing used immunoSEQ multiplex PCR; TCRdb keeps in-frame clones, though not all of them. The table has some 220,000 clones, about three quarters seen once. This clone occurred once. The sequence came from a woman between 70 and 85 years old with acute or convalescent COVID-19. Sample: peripheral blood.

The CDR3 DNA is TGTGCCAGCAGCGTAGAGGCACGAGGCGAGCAGTACTTC. Its protein is CASSVEARGEQYF. The chain has TRBV9 and TRBJ2-7, with D uncertain. The germline V gene has CDR1 SGDLS and CDR2 YYNGEE. V was clipped by 0 bases and J by 6 bases, with 10 bases between them. The CDR3 length is 13 residues.